This T cell receptor (beta chain) was recovered during a study of blood T cell repertoires in COVID-19. Germline values: CDR1 LGHNA, CDR2 YNFKEQ. The CDR3 sequence is 13 residues long. Trimming pared 0 bases from V and 13 bases from J, leaving 12 bases between. Assay: immunoSEQ multiplex PCR; the TCRdb copy retains only in-frame clones and omits some. The table has about 280,000 clones, 70% to 90% seen once. Material: peripheral blood. This sequence was found in a woman aged 30 to 39 who had recovered from COVID-19. J is TRBJ1-4 and V is TRBV4-2; D is ambiguous. As DNA, the CDR3 is TGTGCCAGCAGCCAAGATCTTTCCGACATACTGTTTTTT. Its translation: CASSQDLSDILFF.